The present T cell receptor beta chain was sequenced within a study of T cell responses to AZD1222 COVID-19 vaccine. Trimming at V came to 5 bases and at J to 6 bases, leaving 12 bases not matched to a gene. Germline CDR1 reads GTSNPN; CDR2 reads SVGIG (reference sequence). CDR3 length: 16 residues. Broader study findings: Females made up more of the donors, who were largely white British, and clonal diversity may have come out too low. Reportedly, close to half of spike-specific TCRs are directed against unmutated variant regions.

Only in-frame clones appear in the TCRdb table, and some are missing; sequencing was by immunoSEQ multiplex PCR. The sample holds 180,000 or so clones; around 94% are singletons and the top ten take roughly 2.5%. Points on this clone: Its antigen is unidentified.

The TCR comes from an adult in good health. The sample consisted of peripheral blood, taken on day 0 of AZD1222 vaccination. V and J are TRBV30 and TRBJ2-3, with TRBD2 matching over 12 bases. CDR3 amino acids: CAWGLGLAGGADTQYF. The CDR3, as DNA: TGTGCCTGGGGGCTGGGGCTAGCGGGGGGGGCGGATACGCAGTATTTT.